Sequencing of this TCR beta chain was carried out in a study of response to subunit inactivated influenza vaccine (dated by TCRdb to between 2018 and 2020). Background for the entire study: Deep quantitative T cell receptor repertoire profiling was used in the study to track responses to a trivalent subunit inactivated influenza vaccine.

Including the terminal cysteine and phenylalanine, the CDR3 comprises 17 residues. Just the 51-base CDR3 DNA is kept, in frame starting at base 1. CDR1 and CDR2 were assigned from the germline V gene (reference sequence) as LNHDA and SQIVND. Germline trimming: 6 bases from V, 4 bases from J; junction bases outside gene matches: 10. Paper-wide results and their limitations: The authors suggested that each seasonal influenza vaccination may recruit only a limited number of new T cells.

Comments on this clonotype: Its antigen remains undetermined. Nothing much larger sits one base from this clone, and base qualities are not available.

The library relied on RT-PCR. TCRdb shows the sequencer as Illumina HiSeq 2500. The public sequencing data were trimmed at Q25 with fastp and processed into clonotypes with MiXCR by TCRdb, which kept only in-frame beta chains. A single entry per CDR3 protein holds the most common genes and DNA from its merged rows. For this sample the table gives hundreds of thousands of distinct CDR3 sequences, of which 25% were detected only once. In total, the top ten clones hold about 1.9% of the sample. The sequence is built from TRBV19 and TRBJ2-3; TRBD2 agrees with 13 junctional bases. This specimen consisted of CD4+ T cells sorted from PBMCs, obtained 5 days after vaccination. The TCR comes from a man aged 50 or older who received an inactivated influenza vaccine. Donor details come from another sample of the same person, matched by shared clones. The CDR3 protein: CASSPIYGTSGADTQYF. At the DNA level, the sequence is TGTGCCAGTAGCCCGATATATGGGACTAGCGGGGCAGATACGCAGTATTTT.